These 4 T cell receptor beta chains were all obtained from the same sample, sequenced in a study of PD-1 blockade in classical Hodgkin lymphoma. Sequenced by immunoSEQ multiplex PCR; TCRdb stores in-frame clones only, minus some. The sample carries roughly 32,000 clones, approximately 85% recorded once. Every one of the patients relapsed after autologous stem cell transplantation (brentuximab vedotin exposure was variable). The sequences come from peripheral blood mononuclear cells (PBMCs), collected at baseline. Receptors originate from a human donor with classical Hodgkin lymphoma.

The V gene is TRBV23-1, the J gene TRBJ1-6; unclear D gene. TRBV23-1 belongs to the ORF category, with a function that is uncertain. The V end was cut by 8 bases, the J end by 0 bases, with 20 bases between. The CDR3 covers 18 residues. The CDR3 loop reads CASGLREGPSSYNSPLHF. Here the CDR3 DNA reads TGCGCCAGCGGGCTTAGAGAGGGCCCGAGCTCCTATAATTCACCCCTCCACTTT.

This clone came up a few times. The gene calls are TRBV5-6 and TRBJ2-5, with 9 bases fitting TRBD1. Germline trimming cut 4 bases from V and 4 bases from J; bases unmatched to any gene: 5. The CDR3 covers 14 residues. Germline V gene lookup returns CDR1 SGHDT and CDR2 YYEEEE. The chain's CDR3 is CASSTGQGPETQYF. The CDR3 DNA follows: TGTGCCAGCAGCACTGGACAGGGGCCAGAGACCCAGTACTTC.

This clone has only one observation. CDR3 residues: CASSQGQTAAYEQYF. Written as DNA, the CDR3 is TGTGCCAGCAGCCAGGGACAGACAGCAGCTTACGAGCAGTACTTC. The chain has TRBV7-6 and TRBJ2-7; 7 bases line up with TRBD1. Per the germline V gene, CDR1 is SGHVS and CDR2 is FNYEAQ. V shed 5 bases and J 4 bases; nucleotides not matched to a gene: 11. There are 15 residues in the CDR3.

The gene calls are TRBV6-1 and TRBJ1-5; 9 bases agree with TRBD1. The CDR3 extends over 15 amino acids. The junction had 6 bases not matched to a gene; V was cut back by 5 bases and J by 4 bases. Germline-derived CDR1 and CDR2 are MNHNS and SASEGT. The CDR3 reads CASSPRDRENQPQHF. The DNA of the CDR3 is TGTGCCAGCAGTCCCCGGGACAGGGAGAATCAGCCCCAGCATTTT.